A single sample gave rise to the 14 T cell receptor beta chains below, sequenced in a study of T cells in Graves' hyperthyroidism and ophthalmopathy. The investigators amplified TCR beta CDR3 regions from RNA transcripts. Initially, a first-round RT-PCR of the TCR CDR3 employed the HTBI primer set. In TCRdb, the multiplex PCR reads were re-called with MiXCR into one record per CDR3 protein. The sample includes under 400,000 distinct CDR3 sequences, about 15% of them seen just once. The sequenced material came from blood. The receptor set was obtained from a woman aged 60 to 75 with Graves' hyperthyroidism.

The rearrangement links TRBV19 to TRBJ1-1; tentative D call: TRBD1 (5 bases). Germline V gives CDR1 LNHDA, CDR2 SQIVND (reference sequence). CDR3 length: 15 residues. Here the CDR3 reads CAASNRDSQLWGAFF. CDR3 DNA sequence: TGTGCAGCATCAAACCGGGACTCACAGCTATGGGGGGCTTTCTTT.

This clonotype showed up many times. This chain links TRBV29-1 with TRBJ2-1; 7 bases match TRBD1. The CDR3 runs to 14 residues. Germline CDR1 reads SQVTM; CDR2 reads ANQGSEA. The V gene end was trimmed by 6 bases and the J gene end by 1 base; junction bases not matched to a gene: 6. CDR3 residues: CSVYRGSSYNEQFF. In nucleotides, the CDR3 is TGCAGCGTGTACAGGGGATCATCCTACAATGAGCAGTTCTTC.

This clonotype was recorded a few times. This rearrangement joins TRBV6-2 or TRBV6-3 to TRBJ2-7; D may be TRBD1 (6 bases). This CDR3 has 17 amino acids. Germline lookup yields CDR1 MNHEY and CDR2 SVGEGT. The germline V and J ends were trimmed by 5 bases and 6 bases, with 26 bases remaining between them. For the CDR3, the DNA is TGTGCCAGCAGTCGTAGGGTCCTCGGGACACGGGATGGCGAGCAGTACTTC. This codes for CASSRRVLGTRDGEQYF.

The chain employs TRBV29-1 and TRBJ2-1; perhaps TRBD1 as D (5 bases). This CDR3 has 11 amino acids. CDR1 and CDR2 (germline): SQVTM, ANQGSEA. V was trimmed by 6 bases and J by 10 bases, leaving 13 bases between them. CDR3: CSVSDSYEQFF. The CDR3 DNA follows: TGCAGCGTCTCCGACAGCTACGAGCAGTTCTTC.

This clonotype was found many times. This chain joins TRBV6-6 and TRBJ1-3; 8 bases fit TRBD1. The CDR3 is made up of 16 amino acids. Germline CDR1 is MNHNY and CDR2 is SVGAGI (reference sequence). V gave up 2 bases and J gave up 4 bases; unmatched junction bases: 7. The chain's CDR3 is CASSYRIGTGGNTIYF. Here the CDR3 DNA reads TGTGCCAGCAGTTACCGAATAGGGACAGGCGGAAACACCATATATTTT.

In its sample, this clonotype was seen many times. The V and J genes are TRBV20-1 and TRBJ2-5, with TRBD2 matching 10 bases. The CDR3 has 13 residues. Trimming at V came to 6 bases and at J to 2 bases, leaving 3 bases not matched to a gene. Germline V gene data show CDR1 as DFQATT and CDR2 as SNEGSKA (reference sequence). The CDR3 DNA reads as TGCAGTGCCCTAGCGGGAGTGCAAGAGACCCAGTACTTC. Protein product: CSALAGVQETQYF.

This clonotype has at least ten counts. The V and J genes are TRBV6-1 and TRBJ2-7; TRBD2 matches at 7 bases. This CDR3 comprises 14 residues. Germline-derived CDR1 and CDR2 are MNHNS and SASEGT. The J segment lost 7 bases and the V segment lost 6 bases, leaving 12 bases of the junction unmatched. The chain's CDR3 is CASSLAEEVFEQYF. In DNA, the CDR3 is TGTGCCAGCAGCCTAGCGGAAGAAGTTTTTGAGCAGTACTTC.

This clonotype has at least ten counts. The chain combines TRBV24-1 with TRBJ2-3; 10 bases are shared with TRBD2. This CDR3 contains 16 residues. Germline V CDR1 and CDR2: KGHDR, SFDVKD. Unmatched junction bases numbered 7, after V lost 4 bases and J lost 4 bases. CDR3 region: CATSDPGLAIADTQYF. CDR3 coding DNA: TGTGCCACCAGTGACCCGGGACTAGCGATAGCAGATACGCAGTATTTT.

This clonotype was observed many times. The chain employs TRBV5-1 and TRBJ1-1; possible D gene TRBD1, 5 bases. This CDR3 region has 15 residues. Germline V CDR1 and CDR2: SGHRS, YFSETQ. V shed 4 bases and J shed 3 bases, with 16 bases lying between them. This CDR3 is CASSLRGGVDTEAFF. The DNA of the CDR3 is TGCGCCAGCAGCCTCCGGGGAGGGGTGGACACTGAAGCTTTCTTT.

This chain connects TRBV6-5 to TRBJ2-6; 8 bases match TRBD1. The CDR3 has 17 residues. Germline CDR1 and CDR2: MNHEY and SVGAGI. V shed 4 bases, J shed 4 bases, and the junction held 9 bases outside the gene matches. The CDR3 bases are TGTGCCAGCAGTTCGGGACAGGACCCCTCCGGGGCCAACGTCCTGACTTTC. This encodes CASSSGQDPSGANVLTF.

This chain links TRBV9 with TRBJ2-2; a possible D gene is TRBD2 (5 bases). CDR3 length: 16 amino acids. The germline V gene encodes CDR1 SGDLS and CDR2 YYNGEE. With 4 bases removed from V and 4 bases from J, the gap between germline ends came to 17 bases. CDR3 nucleotides: TGTGCCAGCAGCCCCCGCGTTCGGGGTACCACCGGGGAGCTGTTTTTT. This gives the protein CASSPRVRGTTGELFF.

This clonotype was seen ten or more times. The gene calls are TRBV20-1 and TRBJ2-3, with TRBD2 matching 7 bases. The V segment lost 3 bases and the J segment 1 base; nucleotides outside the gene matches: 4. The CDR3 loop spans 14 amino acids. Per the germline V gene, CDR1 is DFQATT and CDR2 is SNEGSKA (reference sequence). This chain's CDR3 is CSASSAGGTDTQYF. CDR3 nucleotides: TGCAGTGCTAGCTCTGCGGGGGGCACAGATACGCAGTATTTT.

The V gene is TRBV28, the J gene TRBJ2-1, with D maybe TRBD1 (6 bases). CDR1 is MDHEN and CDR2 is SYDVKM in the germline V gene. The length of the CDR3 is 16 residues. The germline V and J ends were trimmed by 3 bases and 4 bases, with 16 bases remaining between them. Here the CDR3 reads CASSFGSGEGYNEQFF. The CDR3 DNA reads TGTGCCAGCAGTTTTGGATCAGGGGAAGGGTACAATGAGCAGTTCTTC. The whole variable domain, filled in from reference TRBV28 and TRBJ2-1, reads DVKVTQSSRYLVKRTGEKVFLECVQDMDHENMFWYRQDPGLGLRLIYFSYDVKMKEKGDIPEGYSVSREKKERFSLILESASTNQTSMYLCASSFGSGEGYNEQFFGPGTRLTVL.

This clonotype has at least ten counts. This rearrangement joins TRBV28 to TRBJ2-7, with a tentative D call TRBD1 (5 bases). Germline CDR1 and CDR2: MDHEN and SYDVKM. The CDR3 totals 13 residues. The V gene lost 6 bases and the J gene lost 1 base, with 10 bases spanning the gap. The CDR3 sequence: CASSTTESYEQYF. CDR3 in DNA: TGTGCCAGCAGCACGACAGAATCCTACGAGCAGTACTTC.